Below are 6 T cell receptor beta chains sequenced from a single sample in a study of blood T cells in healthy people across ages. The authors ran a second PCR of roughly 6 to 12 cycles using a sample-barcoded 5' primer and a J-beta primer mix. One entry per CDR3 protein, called by TCRdb with MiXCR from the 5' RACE reads. The sample gives 600,000 or so distinct CDR3 sequences, roughly 21% of which show up once; roughly 3.6% is in the top ten. Input material: blood. The receptors stem from a man between 65 and 85 years old in good health.

The chain is built from TRBV3-1 and TRBJ2-4, with TRBD1 matching 8 bases. In germline, CDR1 is LGHDT, CDR2 YNNKEL (reference sequence). The CDR3 length is 13 residues. Trimming at V came to 3 bases and at J to 9 bases, leaving 4 bases not matched to a gene. The CDR3 bases are TGTGCCAGCAGCCATGGACAGGGTAGCATTCAGTACTTC. Translated: CASSHGQGSIQYF.

This clonotype has ten or more counts. The chain joins TRBV25-1 to TRBJ2-1, with D uncertain. The CDR3 extends over 13 amino acids. V was trimmed by 1 base and J by 3 bases, leaving 4 bases between them. The germline V gene encodes CDR1 MGHDK and CDR2 SYGVNS. The CDR3 spells CASSESIYNEQFF. Here the CDR3 DNA reads TGTGCCAGCAGTGAATCCATCTACAATGAGCAGTTCTTC. Full variable domain (rest looked up from reference TRBV25-1 and TRBJ2-1): EADIYQTPRYLVIGTGKKITLECSQTMGHDKMYWYQQDPGMELHLIHYSYGVNSTEKGDLSSESTVSRIRTEHFPLTLESARPSHTSQYLCASSESIYNEQFFGPGTRLTVL.

This clonotype was detected only a few times. The chain combines TRBV20-1 with TRBJ2-7, with TRBD2 matching 12 bases. After removal of 4 bases from V and 3 bases from J, the junction contained 4 bases not matched to a gene. The germline gives CDR1 DFQATT, CDR2 SNEGSKA (reference sequence). The CDR3 runs to 14 residues. CDR3 region: CSAIGTSGLYEQYF. The CDR3 DNA reads as TGCAGTGCTATAGGGACTAGCGGGCTCTACGAGCAGTACTTC.

The CDR3 reads CASSEGDWRETQYF. DNA for the CDR3: TGTGCCAGCAGTGAAGGGGACTGGCGAGAGACCCAGTACTTC. The genes are TRBV25-1 and TRBJ2-5; weak D call: TRBD2 (6 bases). V was pared by 2 bases and J by 4 bases, with 11 bases between. The CDR3 extends over 14 amino acids. The V gene's germline CDR1 is MGHDK and CDR2 SYGVNS. Full variable domain (outside the CDR3, taken from reference TRBV25-1 and TRBJ2-5): EADIYQTPRYLVIGTGKKITLECSQTMGHDKMYWYQQDPGMELHLIHYSYGVNSTEKGDLSSESTVSRIRTEHFPLTLESARPSHTSQYLCASSEGDWRETQYFGPGTRLLVL.

This clonotype was seen more than once but under ten times. The V gene is TRBV5-1, the J gene TRBJ2-5; 10 nucleotides match TRBD2. V was clipped by 4 bases and J by 4 bases; unmatched bases: 7. In germline, CDR1 is SGHRS, CDR2 YFSETQ. The CDR3 is made up of 15 amino acids. The chain's CDR3 is CASSASGREVETQYF. Here the CDR3 DNA reads TGCGCCAGCAGCGCTAGCGGGAGAGAGGTAGAGACCCAGTACTTC.

This clonotype was picked up a small number of times. V is TRBV4-1 and J is TRBJ1-2, with 9 bases lining up with TRBD1. Per germline, CDR1 MGHRA and CDR2 YSYEKL. This CDR3 contains 16 residues. After removal of 2 bases from V and 4 bases from J, the junction contained 8 bases not matched to a gene. The CDR3 is CASSQLQGAALYGYTF. The CDR3 DNA follows: TGCGCCAGCAGCCAACTACAGGGGGCCGCCCTCTATGGCTACACCTTC.